A selection of T cell receptor beta chains follows, all from one sample in a study of cytomegalovirus exposure and HLA in healthy donors. Profiled with immunoSEQ multiplex PCR; TCRdb holds only in-frame clones, not every one. The sample yields about 130,000 clones, roughly 95% seen once. Sequenced: PBMCs. All receptors come from a man between 18 and 29 years old in good health and CMV-seronegative. Each CDR3 is given with its conserved first and last residue. D genes are given only for firm matches. The size field is filled for only some rows; it gives once, few, many or a size class.

v_gene: TRBV19; d_gene: TRBD1; len: 14; abundance: .; j_gene: TRBJ1-5; CDR3nt: TGTGCCAGTAGCACGGACAGGGCAGGACAGCCCCAGCATTTT; CDR3aa: CASSTDRAGQPQHF
v_gene: TRBV7-9; d_gene: .; len: 13; abundance: .; j_gene: TRBJ2-2; CDR3nt: TGTGCCAGCACCTGGACTGACACCGGGGAGCTGTTTTTT; CDR3aa: CASTWTDTGELFF
v_gene: TRBV19; d_gene: TRBD1; len: 14; abundance: .; j_gene: TRBJ1-1; CDR3nt: TGTGCCAGCGTCAAGACAGGGGCGAACACTGAAGCTTTCTTT; CDR3aa: CASVKTGANTEAFF
v_gene: TRBV7-2; d_gene: .; len: 15; abundance: .; j_gene: TRBJ1-2; CDR3nt: TGTGCCAGCAGCTTAGAACAGGACAGCTACTATGGCTACACCTTC; CDR3aa: CASSLEQDSYYGYTF
v_gene: TRBV27; d_gene: .; len: 14; abundance: .; j_gene: TRBJ2-7; CDR3nt: TGTGCCAGCGCCAGGGTGTCCCACTCCTACGAGCAGTACTTC; CDR3aa: CASARVSHSYEQYF
v_gene: TRBV6-5; d_gene: TRBD1; len: 15; abundance: once; j_gene: TRBJ1-2; CDR3nt: TGTGCCAGCAGTTCCTCACAGGGGACAAACTATGGCTACACCTTC; CDR3aa: CASSSSQGTNYGYTF
v_gene: TRBV9; d_gene: TRBD2; len: 16; abundance: .; j_gene: TRBJ2-2; CDR3nt: TGTGCCAGCAGCTCCTCTAGCGGAGAGAACACCGGGGAGCTGTTTTTT; CDR3aa: CASSSSSGENTGELFF
v_gene: TRBV5-6; d_gene: TRBD1; len: 14; abundance: .; j_gene: TRBJ2-3; CDR3nt: TGTGCCAGCAGCTTGGCGACAGGGAGAGATACGCAGTATTTT; CDR3aa: CASSLATGRDTQYF
v_gene: TRBV4-2; d_gene: TRBD1; len: 13; abundance: .; j_gene: TRBJ1-5; CDR3nt: TGTGCCAGCAGGGGACAGGCAGGGCAGCCCCAGCATTTT; CDR3aa: CASRGQAGQPQHF
v_gene: TRBV19; d_gene: .; len: 14; abundance: .; j_gene: TRBJ2-7; CDR3nt: TGTGCCAGTAGTATCGGAGACTCGGCCTACGAGCAGTACTTC; CDR3aa: CASSIGDSAYEQYF
v_gene: TRBV4-2; d_gene: TRBD1; len: 18; abundance: once; j_gene: TRBJ1-4; CDR3nt: TGTGCCAGCAGCCACCTTGGACAGGGAGGTCCGACTAATGAAAAACTGTTTTTT; CDR3aa: CASSHLGQGGPTNEKLFF
v_gene: TRBV4-1; d_gene: .; len: 15; abundance: .; j_gene: TRBJ1-1; CDR3nt: TGCGCCAGCAGCCAAGATCCCCCGCGGAACACTGAAGCTTTCTTT; CDR3aa: CASSQDPPRNTEAFF
v_gene: TRBV19; d_gene: TRBD2; len: 15; abundance: .; j_gene: TRBJ2-7; CDR3nt: TGTGCCAGTAGCACCTCAACTAGCGGATTTAACGAGCAGTACTTC; CDR3aa: CASSTSTSGFNEQYF
v_gene: TRBV4-3; d_gene: TRBD1; len: 17; abundance: .; j_gene: TRBJ2-3; CDR3nt: TGCGCCAGCAGCCGGCAGACAGGGAACAATCCCACAGATACGCAGTATTTT; CDR3aa: CASSRQTGNNPTDTQYF
v_gene: TRBV15; d_gene: .; len: 15; abundance: .; j_gene: TRBJ2-7; CDR3nt: TGTGCCACCAGCAGAGAGGTATTCGGGACCTACGAGCAGTACTTC; CDR3aa: CATSREVFGTYEQYF
v_gene: TRBV4-3; d_gene: TRBD1; len: 16; abundance: .; j_gene: TRBJ2-3; CDR3nt: TGCGCCAGCAGCCCCGAGGCGGGACAGGGTGGAGATACGCAGTATTTT; CDR3aa: CASSPEAGQGGDTQYF
v_gene: TRBV2; d_gene: TRBD2; len: 15; abundance: once; j_gene: TRBJ2-7; CDR3nt: TGTGCCAGCAGTTTTGGACTAGCGGGAGTCCACGAGCAGTACTTC; CDR3aa: CASSFGLAGVHEQYF
v_gene: TRBV9; d_gene: TRBD2; len: 16; abundance: .; j_gene: TRBJ2-5; CDR3nt: TGTGCCAGCAGCGTAGACAACTCGGCGGGAGGAGAGACCCAGTACTTC; CDR3aa: CASSVDNSAGGETQYF
v_gene: TRBV18; d_gene: .; len: 15; abundance: .; j_gene: TRBJ1-5; CDR3nt: TGTGCCAGCTCCCACGACAGGCAGGGCAATCAGCCCCAGCATTTT; CDR3aa: CASSHDRQGNQPQHF
v_gene: TRBV19; d_gene: .; len: 16; abundance: .; j_gene: TRBJ2-2; CDR3nt: TGTGCCAGTAGTATAACCGGCGGAGACAACACCGGGGAGCTGTTTTTT; CDR3aa: CASSITGGDNTGELFF
v_gene: TRBV7-9; d_gene: .; len: 10; abundance: .; j_gene: TRBJ2-2; CDR3nt: TGTGCCAGCAGCGGGCGGGAGCTGTTTTTT; CDR3aa: CASSGRELFF
v_gene: TRBV11-3; d_gene: .; len: 13; abundance: .; j_gene: TRBJ1-1; CDR3nt: TGTGCCAGCAGCTTTGGACTGGGCGGTGAAGCTTTCTTT; CDR3aa: CASSFGLGGEAFF
v_gene: TRBV30; d_gene: TRBD2; len: 14; abundance: .; j_gene: TRBJ2-2; CDR3nt: TGTGCCTGGTCAGCGGGATATAACACCGGGGAGCTGTTTTTT; CDR3aa: CAWSAGYNTGELFF
v_gene: TRBV9; d_gene: .; len: 16; abundance: .; j_gene: TRBJ2-2; CDR3nt: TGTGCCAGCAGCGTAGTACAGGTTACGAACACCGGGGAGCTGTTTTTT; CDR3aa: CASSVVQVTNTGELFF
v_gene: TRBV28; d_gene: .; len: 12; abundance: once; j_gene: TRBJ1-2; CDR3nt: TGTGCCAGCAGTTTTGATCGGGGAGGCTACACCTTC; CDR3aa: CASSFDRGGYTF
v_gene: TRBV27; d_gene: .; len: 13; abundance: .; j_gene: TRBJ2-4; CDR3nt: TGCGCCAGCAGTTTATTTTCAGAGGACATTCAGTACTTC; CDR3aa: CASSLFSEDIQYF
v_gene: TRBV9; d_gene: TRBD1; len: 16; abundance: .; j_gene: TRBJ1-3; CDR3nt: TGTGCCAGCAGCGTGGATGACAGGGGTCACGGAAACACCATATATTTT; CDR3aa: CASSVDDRGHGNTIYF
v_gene: TRBV19; d_gene: .; len: 12; abundance: .; j_gene: TRBJ2-1; CDR3nt: TGTGCCAGTAGTCCCCGAGGCCCTGAGCAGTTCTTC; CDR3aa: CASSPRGPEQFF
v_gene: TRBV9; d_gene: TRBD2; len: 15; abundance: .; j_gene: TRBJ2-1; CDR3nt: TGTGCCAGCAACGACCCGACCGCTCCTAGCGGTGAGCAGTTCTTC; CDR3aa: CASNDPTAPSGEQFF
v_gene: TRBV6-4; d_gene: TRBD2; len: 16; abundance: .; j_gene: TRBJ2-3; CDR3nt: TGTGCCAGCAGTGACTCTAGCGGGAAGGGGACAGATACGCAGTATTTT; CDR3aa: CASSDSSGKGTDTQYF
v_gene: TRBV28; d_gene: TRBD1; len: 16; abundance: few; j_gene: TRBJ2-5; CDR3nt: TGTGCCAGCTCGTCCCGGGACAGGGGATTCCGGGAGACCCAGTACTTC; CDR3aa: CASSSRDRGFRETQYF
v_gene: TRBV9; d_gene: .; len: 15; abundance: .; j_gene: TRBJ1-2; CDR3nt: TGTGCCAGCAGCGTAGGACAGACGTCTAACTATGGCTACACCTTC; CDR3aa: CASSVGQTSNYGYTF
v_gene: TRBV28; d_gene: TRBD2; len: 15; abundance: .; j_gene: TRBJ2-2; CDR3nt: TGTGCCAGCAGTTTGCTAGCGGGAGCTTTCGGGGAGCTGTTTTTT; CDR3aa: CASSLLAGAFGELFF
v_gene: TRBV4-2; d_gene: .; len: 18; abundance: .; j_gene: TRBJ1-1; CDR3nt: TGTGCCAGCAGCCAAGCGAGTGGGAGCGTTATCATGAACACTGAAGCTTTCTTT; CDR3aa: CASSQASGSVIMNTEAFF
v_gene: TRBV13; d_gene: TRBD1; len: 16; abundance: .; j_gene: TRBJ2-7; CDR3nt: TGTGCCAGCAGCTTAGGCCACCGGGACAGGGGGTACGAGCAGTACTTC; CDR3aa: CASSLGHRDRGYEQYF
v_gene: TRBV7-3; d_gene: TRBD1; len: 16; abundance: .; j_gene: TRBJ2-3; CDR3nt: TGTGCCAGCAGCTTCACGACAGGGGGCTATGCAGATACGCAGTATTTT; CDR3aa: CASSFTTGGYADTQYF
v_gene: TRBV5-6; d_gene: .; len: 13; abundance: .; j_gene: TRBJ2-1; CDR3nt: TGTGCCAGCAGTTCGGGGTCCTACAATGAGCAGTTCTTC; CDR3aa: CASSSGSYNEQFF
v_gene: TRBV5-1; d_gene: .; len: 15; abundance: .; j_gene: TRBJ2-6; CDR3nt: TGCGCCAGCAGCTTGGGAGGGACTGGGGCCAACGTCCTGACTTTC; CDR3aa: CASSLGGTGANVLTF
v_gene: TRBV10-3; d_gene: .; len: 13; abundance: .; j_gene: TRBJ2-5; CDR3nt: TGTGCCATCAGTGATGGTAGCAAAGAGACCCAGTACTTC; CDR3aa: CAISDGSKETQYF
v_gene: TRBV7-8; d_gene: .; len: 15; abundance: .; j_gene: TRBJ2-7; CDR3nt: TGTGCCAGCAGCCATCAAGGGGGACGAGGCTACGAGCAGTACTTC; CDR3aa: CASSHQGGRGYEQYF
v_gene: TRBV4-3; d_gene: TRBD1; len: 16; abundance: .; j_gene: TRBJ2-1; CDR3nt: TGCGCCAGCAGCCAAGAATGGGGGACAGCCTACAATGAGCAGTTCTTC; CDR3aa: CASSQEWGTAYNEQFF
v_gene: TRBV7-9; d_gene: .; len: 16; abundance: .; j_gene: TRBJ2-3; CDR3nt: TGTGCCAGCAGCTTAGGGACTGCAGATTACACAGATACGCAGTATTTT; CDR3aa: CASSLGTADYTDTQYF
v_gene: TRBV5-5; d_gene: TRBD1; len: 14; abundance: .; j_gene: TRBJ1-2; CDR3nt: TGTGCCAGCAGCTTCTTGATTGGGACAGACCTCGCCGACTTC; CDR3aa: CASSFLIGTDLADF
v_gene: TRBV6-4; d_gene: TRBD1; len: 15; abundance: .; j_gene: TRBJ2-1; CDR3nt: TGTGCCAGCAGTGTCGACAGGGACTCCTACAATGAGCAGTTCTTC; CDR3aa: CASSVDRDSYNEQFF
v_gene: TRBV11-2; d_gene: TRBD1; len: 16; abundance: .; j_gene: TRBJ2-3; CDR3nt: TGTGCCAGCAGCTCGACAGGGGGCCTAAACACAGATACGCAGTATTTT; CDR3aa: CASSSTGGLNTDTQYF
v_gene: TRBV7-3; d_gene: TRBD2; len: 14; abundance: once; j_gene: TRBJ2-3; CDR3nt: TGTGCCAGCAGCATAGCGGGAGGGTTAGATACGCAGTATTTT; CDR3aa: CASSIAGGLDTQYF
v_gene: TRBV27; d_gene: .; len: 14; abundance: once; j_gene: TRBJ2-7; CDR3nt: TGTGCCAGCAGTCCCCTCGACAGATTCTACGAGCAGTACTTC; CDR3aa: CASSPLDRFYEQYF
v_gene: TRBV5-5; d_gene: .; len: 15; abundance: .; j_gene: TRBJ1-1; CDR3nt: TGTGCCAGCAGCTTGGCCCGACAGGACATCACTGAAGCTTTCTTT; CDR3aa: CASSLARQDITEAFF
v_gene: TRBV19; d_gene: .; len: 12; abundance: .; j_gene: TRBJ1-2; CDR3nt: TGTGCCACCCCAACAGGTGATGGAGGCTACACCTTC; CDR3aa: CATPTGDGGYTF
v_gene: TRBV5-8; d_gene: TRBD1; len: 15; abundance: .; j_gene: TRBJ2-3; CDR3nt: TGTGCCAGCACCCACCTGACAGGGGACGGAGATACGCAGTATTTT; CDR3aa: CASTHLTGDGDTQYF
v_gene: TRBV7-2; d_gene: .; len: 14; abundance: .; j_gene: TRBJ1-1; CDR3nt: TGTGCCAGCAGCGGGTATCAGGGGCCCCGCAAAGCTTTCTTT; CDR3aa: CASSGYQGPRKAFF